In this sample, the clone carrying this T cell receptor beta chain turned up once. It was 150 to 200 ng DNA, about 30,000 T cell genomes, that sorted-subset replicate PCRs used. TCRdb's table, derived via immunoSEQ multiplex PCR, lists solely in-frame clones and lacks some. This sample has 850,000 to 1,100,000 clones, with approximately 77% found just once. This entry comes from a study of shared clonotypes between healthy human individuals. The CDR3 is made up of 13 amino acids. V was trimmed by 6 bases and J by 1 base, leaving 10 bases between them. Germline V gives CDR1 KGHSH, CDR2 LQKENI. The chain combines TRBV18 with TRBJ2-7; D remains unclear. The TCR originated in a man younger than 30 in good health. Some clones in this sample may be carry-over from other donors' samples. The sequencing input was memory CD4+ T cells from PBMCs. Subset indicated: CD45RA-negative fraction. CDR3 in DNA: TGTGCCAGCTCGTCAGGAACTTCCTACGAGCAGTACTTC. Translating it yields CASSSGTSYEQYF.